This is a list of T cell receptor beta chains from one sample in a study of a mutant IDH1 vaccine in newly diagnosed glioma. What these receptors recognize is not known. The protocol was immunoSEQ multiplex PCR, while the TCRdb copy is restricted to in-frame clones and leaves out a portion. The data hold 100,000 to 150,000 clones, with just under 80% observed a single time. The specimen comprised PBMCs, sampled from a glioma patient whose treatment included an IDH1 peptide vaccine. The receptors shown here come from a man between 35 and 55 years old with glioma. The CDR3 runs from the conserved cysteine through the conserved F or W. D genes are given only for firm matches. A row's size may be missing; if present it is once, few, many or a size class.

TRBJ2-7	NA	TRBV4-3	NA	CASSQDRGSYEQYF	TGCGCCAGCAGCCAAGATCGGGGATCTTACGAGCAGTACTTC
TRBJ1-2	NA	TRBV5-6	NA	CASSWQGSGYTF	TGTGCCAGCAGCTGGCAGGGAAGCGGCTACACCTTC
TRBJ2-2	NA	TRBV7-9	NA	CASSLRGSTGELFF	TGTGCCAGCAGCTTAAGGGGAAGCACCGGGGAGCTGTTTTTT
TRBJ2-2	NA	TRBV11-2	NA	CASLGHLNTGELFF	TGTGCCAGCTTGGGACACCTGAACACCGGGGAGCTGTTTTTT
TRBJ1-5	TRBD1	TRBV5-5	few	CASSLVGTGGVGSNQPQHF	TGTGCCAGCAGCCTCGTCGGGACAGGGGGCGTTGGTAGCAATCAGCCCCAGCATTTT
TRBJ1-1	NA	TRBV7-2	once	CASSPFTNTEAFF	TGTGCCAGCAGCCCGTTCACGAACACTGAAGCTTTCTTT
TRBJ1-2	TRBD1	TRBV6-5	NA	CASNTLDRGAGYTF	TGTGCCAGCAACACATTGGACAGGGGCGCTGGCTACACCTTC
TRBJ2-7	NA	TRBV11-2	NA	CASSLRVGPYEQYF	TGTGCCAGCAGCTTAAGGGTCGGCCCGTACGAGCAGTACTTC
TRBJ2-7	NA	TRBV19	NA	CASSIGGWGYEQYF	TGTGCCAGTAGTATCGGAGGGTGGGGCTACGAGCAGTACTTC
TRBJ2-3	TRBD2	TRBV5-1	NA	CASTSGLAGGKTDTQYF	TGCGCCAGCACCTCGGGGCTAGCGGGGGGAAAAACAGATACGCAGTATTTT
TRBJ2-1	NA	TRBV29-1	NA	CSVDLDARGKNEQFF	TGCAGCGTTGACTTAGATGCACGGGGGAAAAATGAGCAGTTCTTC
TRBJ2-1	TRBD2	TRBV5-6	NA	CASSLEGLAGTWTYNEQFF	TGTGCCAGCAGCTTGGAAGGGCTAGCGGGAACGTGGACATACAATGAGCAGTTCTTC
TRBJ2-5	TRBD2	TRBV7-9	NA	CASSFSGRTGETQYF	TGTGCCAGCAGCTTCAGCGGGAGGACGGGAGAGACCCAGTACTTC
TRBJ1-5	NA	TRBV6-1	few	CASTSDSLLRSQHF	TGTGCCAGCACTTCCGACAGCCTTTTAAGGTCCCAGCATTTT
TRBJ2-3	TRBD2	TRBV6-1	NA	CASPRQAGVTDTQYF	TGTGCCAGCCCACGCCAAGCGGGGGTCACAGATACGCAGTATTTT
TRBJ2-1	TRBD2	TRBV7-6	NA	CASSLEASGRINEQFF	TGTGCCAGCAGCTTAGAGGCTAGCGGGAGGATTAATGAGCAGTTCTTC
TRBJ1-1	TRBD1	TRBV13	NA	CASSWTGGTEAFF	TGTGCCAGCAGCTGGACAGGGGGCACTGAAGCTTTCTTT
TRBJ1-1	TRBD1	TRBV10-3	NA	CATDPTGGKTEAFF	TGTGCCACTGACCCAACAGGGGGAAAAACTGAAGCTTTCTTT
TRBJ2-3	TRBD2	TRBV19	NA	CASTPRLAGFTDTQYF	TGTGCCAGTACCCCCCGACTAGCGGGGTTCACAGATACGCAGTATTTT
TRBJ2-2	TRBD1	TRBV5-4	NA	CASSRTGAGELFF	TGTGCCAGCAGCCGAACAGGGGCCGGGGAGCTGTTTTTT
TRBJ2-5	TRBD2	TRBV5-6	NA	CASSLASGGAGETQYF	TGTGCCAGCAGCTTGGCTAGCGGGGGGGCAGGAGAGACCCAGTACTTC
TRBJ2-2	NA	TRBV6-5	NA	CAIGYTGELFF	TGTGCCATCGGGTACACCGGGGAGCTGTTTTTT
TRBJ2-5	NA	TRBV20-1	few	CSAGWETQYF	TGCAGTGCGGGTTGGGAGACCCAGTACTTC
TRBJ1-1	TRBD1	TRBV19	NA	CASSALGQANTEAFF	TGTGCCAGTAGTGCGCTAGGACAGGCAAACACTGAAGCTTTCTTT
TRBJ2-2	NA	TRBV5-1	NA	CASSLGQATGELFF	TGCGCCAGCAGCTTGGGACAGGCCACCGGGGAGCTGTTTTTT